This is a list of T cell receptor beta chains from one sample in a study of blood T cell repertoires in COVID-19. Sequencing was performed with immunoSEQ multiplex PCR; in TCRdb, only in-frame clones are kept and a portion is missing. The repertoire consists of around 70,000 clones, with more than 75% occurring once and the leading ten covering 6.6%. Material: peripheral blood. The receptors come from a man aged 50 to 60 with active COVID-19. Both conserved end residues are part of each CDR3. Fields, in order: D gene, J gene, CDR3 length, V gene, clone size, CDR3 DNA, CDR3 protein. A D gene is named only where the DNA matches it firmly. Clone size, where shown, is once, few, many, or a class for clones that have expanded.

D: TRBD1; J: TRBJ2-2; length: 15; V: TRBV9; size: few; DNA: TGTGCCAGCAGCGATGGGGACAGCCGAGGAGGGGAGCTGTTTTTT; CDR3: CASSDGDSRGGELFF
D: TRBD2; J: TRBJ2-3; length: 15; V: TRBV2; size: .; DNA: TGTGCCAGCAGTGCGGGACTAGCGTTGATATATACGCAGTATTTT; CDR3: CASSAGLALIYTQYF
D: TRBD2; J: TRBJ2-5; length: 17; V: TRBV28; size: .; DNA: TGTGCCAGCAGTTTAGGGTTACTAGCGGGGGCACAAGAGACCCAGTACTTC; CDR3: CASSLGLLAGAQETQYF
D: TRBD2; J: TRBJ2-1; length: 14; V: TRBV24-1; size: .; DNA: TGTGCCACCAGTGATTTCCGGGGGGGCCCGGAGCAGTTCTTC; CDR3: CATSDFRGGPEQFF
D: .; J: TRBJ2-3; length: 15; V: TRBV19; size: .; DNA: TGTGCCAGTAGTATAGATCTGGGTCAGGCAGATATGCAGTATTTT; CDR3: CASSIDLGQADMQYF
D: .; J: TRBJ1-5; length: 14; V: TRBV4-2; size: .; DNA: TGTGCCAGCAGCCAAACAGACCGGTATCAGCCCCAGCATTTT; CDR3: CASSQTDRYQPQHF
D: TRBD1; J: TRBJ2-3; length: 15; V: TRBV5-1; size: .; DNA: TGCGCCAGCAGCCTTAGACAGGGGGACACAGATACGCAGTATTTT; CDR3: CASSLRQGDTDTQYF
D: .; J: TRBJ2-2; length: 16; V: TRBV4-3; size: .; DNA: TGCGCCAGCAGCCAAGGGCGGGCAGGCCTCACCGGGGAGCTGTTTTTT; CDR3: CASSQGRAGLTGELFF
D: TRBD1; J: TRBJ1-5; length: 14; V: TRBV28; size: .; DNA: TGTGCCAGCAGTTCTAGACAGGGGGATCAGCCCCAGCATTTT; CDR3: CASSSRQGDQPQHF
D: .; J: TRBJ2-3; length: 18; V: TRBV7-2; size: .; DNA: TGTGCCAGCAGCCCCGAGGGACTCGCGGCCCAACGTGGAGATACGCAGTATTTT; CDR3: CASSPEGLAAQRGDTQYF
D: TRBD1; J: TRBJ2-7; length: 15; V: TRBV5-8; size: .; DNA: TGTGCCAGCAGCTTCCCGGACAGGGGTTCCTACGAGCAGTACTTC; CDR3: CASSFPDRGSYEQYF
D: TRBD2; J: TRBJ2-1; length: 15; V: TRBV2; size: .; DNA: TGTGCCAGCGGGGGACTAGCGGGAGGTATCTATGAGCAGTTCTTC; CDR3: CASGGLAGGIYEQFF
D: .; J: TRBJ1-1; length: 15; V: TRBV5-1; size: .; DNA: TGCGCCAGCAGCCTCACACAGGGAACTAACACTGAAGCTTTCTTT; CDR3: CASSLTQGTNTEAFF
D: .; J: TRBJ1-5; length: 13; V: TRBV30; size: .; DNA: TGTGCCTGGAGTAGAGGGAACAATCAGCCCCAGCATTTT; CDR3: CAWSRGNNQPQHF
D: .; J: TRBJ2-2; length: 15; V: TRBV5-5; size: .; DNA: TGTGCCAGCAGCTTCATGGACACCTACACCGGGGAGCTGTTTTTT; CDR3: CASSFMDTYTGELFF
D: .; J: TRBJ2-2; length: 14; V: TRBV9; size: .; DNA: TGTGCCAGCAGCTCTTCGGGGGTCACCGGGGAGCTGTTTTTT; CDR3: CASSSSGVTGELFF
D: .; J: TRBJ2-7; length: 12; V: TRBV10-2; size: .; DNA: TGCGCCAGCAGTGGTTTCACTTACGAGCAGTACTTC; CDR3: CASSGFTYEQYF
D: TRBD1; J: TRBJ2-7; length: 13; V: TRBV14; size: .; DNA: TGTGCCAGCAGCTCGGGACAGGTGAGCGAGCAGTACTTC; CDR3: CASSSGQVSEQYF
D: .; J: TRBJ1-1; length: 14; V: TRBV5-1; size: .; DNA: TGCGCCAGCAGCATACAACAGGGGAACACTGAAGCTTTCTTT; CDR3: CASSIQQGNTEAFF